These 29 T cell receptor beta chains were all obtained from the same sample, sequenced in a study of blood T cell repertoires in COVID-19. Sequencing used immunoSEQ multiplex PCR; TCRdb keeps in-frame clones, though not all of them. Counted here are about 110,000 clones, approximately 80% occurring once; the ten biggest clones make up roughly 8.2%. Input material: peripheral blood. These receptors all come from a woman older than 75 with active or convalescent COVID-19.

The chain uses TRBV19 and TRBJ2-6; 8 positions agree with TRBD1. Germline loops: CDR1 LNHDA, CDR2 SQIVND (reference sequence). Unmatched junction bases numbered 5, after V lost 5 bases and J lost 2 bases. CDR3 length: 16 amino acids. CDR3 sequence: CASSPSGGAGANVLTF. The DNA for the CDR3 is TGTGCCAGTAGTCCCTCAGGGGGCGCTGGGGCCAACGTCCTGACTTTC.

J is TRBJ1-4 and V is TRBV28, with 7 bases identical to TRBD1. Per germline, CDR1 MDHEN and CDR2 SYDVKM. This CDR3 is built from 13 residues. V was clipped by 9 bases and J by 8 bases; unmatched bases: 9. The CDR3 region is CASTGAIREKLFF. CDR3 coding DNA: TGTGCCAGTACAGGGGCTATTCGCGAAAAACTGTTTTTT.

This clone was observed once. The chain employs TRBV28 and TRBJ1-1, with D perhaps TRBD1 (5 bases). Trimming stripped 7 bases from V and 0 bases from J, with 12 bases between. Germline assignment: CDR1 MDHEN and CDR2 SYDVKM. The length of the CDR3 is 14 residues. The CDR3 reads CASTLGGVNTEAFF. The DNA for the CDR3 is TGTGCCAGCACCCTCGGGGGGGTGAACACTGAAGCTTTCTTT.

The chain uses TRBV19 and TRBJ1-4; TRBD1 matches 8 bases. J was trimmed by 1 base and V by 4 bases; bases with no gene match: 5. Germline values: CDR1 LNHDA, CDR2 SQIVND (reference sequence). The CDR3 is 16 amino acids. The CDR3 region has the DNA TGTGCCAGTAGTACCAGGGGGCGCTTAACTAATGAAAAACTGTTTTTT. The encoded protein is CASSTRGRLTNEKLFF.

The genes are TRBV27 and TRBJ1-1; weak D call: TRBD1 (5 bases). CDR1 is MNHEY and CDR2 is SMNVEV in the germline V gene (reference sequence). The germline V and J ends were trimmed by 6 bases and 5 bases, with 16 bases remaining between them. This CDR3 has 14 residues. CDR3: CASRAQGSGTEAFF. The CDR3 DNA follows: TGTGCCAGCAGAGCCCAGGGAAGTGGGACTGAAGCTTTCTTT.

The chain employs TRBV21-1 and TRBJ1-2; whether TRBD1, the table's D call, matches the DNA was not checked. TRBV21-1 is a pseudogene segment. The CDR3 runs to 17 residues. The CDR3 DNA is TGTGCCAGCATCACCCGACCTCGAGGACAGGGAATCGATGGCTACACCTTC. Protein: CASITRPRGQGIDGYTF.

To note about this clone: An end of the junction does not agree with germline; a read error may underlie this. The V and J genes are TRBV20-1 and TRBJ1-4, with D possibly matching TRBD1 (6 bases). Germline V CDR1 and CDR2: DFQATT, SNEGSKA (reference sequence). This CDR3 contains 11 residues. The CDR3 sequence is CRGGTNEKLFF. As DNA, the CDR3 is TGTAGAGGGGGAACTAATGAAAAACTGTTTTTT.

The chain employs TRBV7-8 and TRBJ2-7; D possibly corresponds to TRBD1 (6 bases). Trimming cost V 5 bases and J 4 bases, with 9 bases left between them. CDR1 SGHVS and CDR2 FQNEAQ come from the germline V gene. The CDR3 sequence is 12 residues long. The CDR3 protein is CASSAGQYEQYF. In DNA form, the CDR3 reads TGTGCCAGCAGCGCTGGACAGTACGAGCAGTACTTC.

The chain employs TRBV6-6 and TRBJ2-2; 10 positions agree with TRBD2. J was trimmed by 0 bases and V by 5 bases; bases with no gene match: 12. Germline CDR1 reads MNHNY; CDR2 reads SVGAGI (reference sequence). The CDR3 has 19 amino acids. The CDR3 DNA follows: TGTGCCAGCAGTCACATACTAGCGGGAAGAACCGCGAACACCGGGGAGCTGTTTTTT. Translated, it gives CASSHILAGRTANTGELFF.

The chain links TRBV2 to TRBJ1-3, with TRBD1 matching over 7 bases. There are 15 residues in the CDR3. The J segment lost 2 bases and the V segment lost 4 bases, leaving 5 bases of the junction unmatched. Germline V CDR1 and CDR2: SNHLY, FYNNEI. The CDR3 region has the DNA TGTGCCAGCAGTGTTTATCAGGGGGCTGGAAACACCATATATTTT. Amino acid sequence: CASSVYQGAGNTIYF.

The chain employs TRBV7-9 and TRBJ2-7; no clear D. Per the germline V gene, CDR1 is SEHNR and CDR2 is FQNEAQ (reference sequence). The CDR3 loop spans 12 amino acids. V shed 5 bases and J shed 5 bases, with 10 bases lying between them. CDR3 sequence reads: CASSPGWDEQYF. The CDR3 nucleotides are TGTGCCAGCAGCCCCGGGTGGGACGAGCAGTACTTC.

The V call is TRBV6-2 or TRBV6-3, the J call TRBJ2-1; a weak D match, TRBD1 (5 bases). Germline CDR1 and CDR2: MNHEY and SVGEGT. The V gene lost 5 bases and the J gene lost 5 bases, with 19 bases spanning the gap. This CDR3 comprises 16 residues. The chain's CDR3 is CASSPVGAGLDNEQFF. The CDR3 bases are TGTGCCAGCAGTCCAGTAGGGGCTGGTTTGGACAATGAGCAGTTCTTC.

CDR3 nucleotide sequence: TGTGCCAGCCCCTTAGGGACAGGGAGCTCTGGGGCCAACGTCCTGACTTTC. Protein: CASPLGTGSSGANVLTF. The rearrangement uses TRBV7-9 and TRBJ2-6, with 9 bases fitting TRBD1. The CDR3 runs to 17 residues. CDR1 is SEHNR, CDR2 FQNEAQ, per germline (reference sequence). J gave up 0 bases and V 8 bases, and 8 bases lay outside the gene matches. Full variable domain (outside the CDR3, taken from reference TRBV7-9 and TRBJ2-6): DTGVSQNPRHKITKRGQNVTFRCDPISEHNRLYWYRQTLGQGPEFLTYFQNEAQLEKSRLLSDRFSAERPKGSFSTLEIQRTEQGDSAMYLCASPLGTGSSGANVLTFGAGSRLTVL.

The J gene is TRBJ1-5, the V gene TRBV10-3; the D gene is possibly TRBD1 (5 bases). Deletions cut 6 bases from V and 0 bases from J, with 24 bases between. The CDR3 contains 19 residues. Germline CDR1 is ENHRY and CDR2 is SYGVKD. CDR3 sequence reads: CAIRGSTESGGDSNQPQHF. The CDR3 bases are TGTGCCATCAGGGGATCGACAGAGAGTGGGGGGGATAGCAATCAGCCCCAGCATTTT.

In this sample, this clone turned up a few times. The chain couples TRBV14 to TRBJ2-2; 9 nucleotides line up with TRBD1. Trimming at V came to 6 bases and at J to 5 bases, leaving 13 bases not matched to a gene. The germline V gene encodes CDR1 SGHDN and CDR2 FVKESK. The CDR3 length is 17 residues. CDR3 coding DNA: TGTGCCAGCAGTCGAGTTGCCGGGACAGGGTTGACCGGGGAGCTGTTTTTT. It codes for CASSRVAGTGLTGELFF.

The chain employs TRBV10-3 and TRBJ2-7; 13 bases line up with TRBD2. The V gene end was trimmed by 0 bases and the J gene end by 2 bases; junction bases not matched to a gene: 1. The germline V gene encodes CDR1 ENHRY and CDR2 SYGVKD. The CDR3 loop spans 16 amino acids. The CDR3 loop is CAISESGTSGAYEQYF. As DNA, the CDR3 is TGTGCCATCAGTGAGTCGGGGACTAGCGGGGCCTACGAGCAGTACTTC.

The chain employs TRBV19 and TRBJ1-2; no clear D gene. Germline-derived CDR1 and CDR2 are LNHDA and SQIVND (reference sequence). Trimming took off 9 bases at V and 2 bases at J, with 10 bases between the two ends. The length of the CDR3 is 12 residues. The CDR3 region is CASGLLNYGYTF. The CDR3 nucleotides are TGTGCCAGCGGACTGCTAAACTATGGCTACACCTTC.

This clone was seen a handful of times. This specimen includes other DNA sequences encoding the same CDR3. This chain links TRBV28 with TRBJ2-7; TRBD2 might be the D (6 bases). Germline-derived CDR1 and CDR2 are MDHEN and SYDVKM. Trimming took off 6 bases at V and 3 bases at J, with 12 bases between the two ends. There are 13 residues in the CDR3. The CDR3 DNA reads as TGTGCCAGCAGCGGGGGACCGATCTACGAGCAGTACTTC. Protein product: CASSGGPIYEQYF.

This chain's CDR3 is CASSPGLAGASGGTDTQYF. The DNA for the CDR3 is TGCGCCAGCAGCCCCGGACTAGCGGGAGCCTCTGGTGGGACAGATACGCAGTATTTT. The chain has TRBV5-1 and TRBJ2-3; 13 bases line up with TRBD2. Germline V gives CDR1 SGHRS, CDR2 YFSETQ. This CDR3 spans 19 amino acids. V lost 4 bases to trimming and J lost 3 bases; unmatched junction nucleotides: 14.

This clone was recorded once. The V call is TRBV5-1, the J call TRBJ2-1; no clear D. Per the germline V gene, CDR1 is SGHRS and CDR2 is YFSETQ. The CDR3 spans 15 residues. Deletions cut 0 bases from V and 0 bases from J, with 7 bases between. CDR3: CASSLEADSYNEQFF. Here the CDR3 DNA reads TGCGCCAGCAGCTTGGAGGCGGACTCCTACAATGAGCAGTTCTTC.

The CDR3 DNA reads as TGTGCCAGCAGTCCGGGACTAGCGACAGAGTACCAAGAGACCCAGTACTTC. As protein: CASSPGLATEYQETQYF. The gene calls are TRBV6-6 and TRBJ2-5; 10 bases map to TRBD2. Germline values: CDR1 MNHNY, CDR2 SVGAGI (reference sequence). Unmatched junction bases numbered 9, after V lost 5 bases and J lost 0 bases. CDR3 length: 17 residues.

This clone showed up just a few times. V is TRBV7-8 and J is TRBJ2-5; TRBD1 agrees at 7 bases. The V gene end was trimmed by 1 base and the J gene end by 3 bases; junction bases not matched to a gene: 2. This CDR3 has 14 amino acids. Per the germline V gene, CDR1 is SGHVS and CDR2 is FQNEAQ. The DNA of the CDR3 is TGTGCCAGCAGCTTAGATACAGGGGAAGAGACCCAGTACTTC. As protein: CASSLDTGEETQYF. The complete variable domain, with remaining parts taken from reference TRBV7-8 and TRBJ2-5, reads GAGVSQSPRYKVAKRGQDVALRCDPISGHVSLFWYQQALGQGPEFLTYFQNEAQLDKSGLPSDRFFAERPEGSVSTLKIQRTQQEDSAVYLCASSLDTGEETQYFGPGTRLLVL.

The rearrangement joins TRBV29-1 to TRBJ2-5; 7 nucleotides line up with TRBD2. V was pared by 6 bases and J by 5 bases, with 0 bases of the junction left unmatched. Germline CDR1 is SQVTM and CDR2 is ANQGSEA. CDR3 size: 10 residues. In DNA, the CDR3 is TGCAGCGTGGGGGGGGAGACCCAGTACTTC. Its translation is CSVGGETQYF.

The chain has TRBV4-1 and TRBJ2-7; D is perhaps TRBD2 (7 bases). Between the trimmed V and J ends, which lost 4 bases and 2 bases, there was a span of 15 bases. Germline values: CDR1 MGHRA, CDR2 YSYEKL. This CDR3 has 15 amino acids. CDR3 in DNA: TGCGCCAGCAGCCCTGGGGGGGCCACAACCTACGAGCAGTACTTC. Its translation: CASSPGGATTYEQYF.

This chain joins TRBV12-1 and TRBJ2-7; no check of the table's D call, TRBD2, against the DNA was made. TRBV12-1 is a pseudogene segment. The CDR3 loop spans 19 amino acids. The chain's CDR3 is CASSSPQLAGEAYSYEQYF. The DNA for the CDR3 is TGTGCCAGCAGCTCTCCCCAACTAGCGGGAGAGGCCTACTCCTACGAGCAGTACTTC.

The chain has TRBV7-6 and TRBJ2-1; the match to TRBD1 covers 10 bases. CDR3 length: 16 residues. Trimming removed 5 bases from V and 7 bases from J; junction bases left unmatched: 11. Per germline, CDR1 SGHVS and CDR2 FNYEAQ. The CDR3: CASSRQGQGSGNEQFF. CDR3 nucleotides: TGTGCCAGCAGCCGACAGGGACAGGGGTCTGGAAATGAGCAGTTCTTC.

J is TRBJ1-1 and V is TRBV19; possible D gene TRBD1, 5 bases. Germline CDR1 reads LNHDA; CDR2 reads SQIVND (reference sequence). The CDR3 is made up of 13 amino acids. V lost 6 bases and J 10 bases, leaving 18 bases between the germline ends. The CDR3 bases are TGTGCCAGTAGCCCTGGCCCCGGAGGGGCAGCTTTCTTT. Translation gives CASSPGPGGAAFF.

This clone has a single count. The chain combines TRBV28 with TRBJ1-4, with D perhaps matching TRBD1 (5 bases). In germline, CDR1 is MDHEN, CDR2 SYDVKM. This CDR3 region has 13 residues. Trimming removed 4 bases from V and 7 bases from J, with 10 bases in between. The DNA for the CDR3 is TGTGCCAGCAGTTCTAGGGGTGGTGAAAAACTGTTTTTT. Its protein product is CASSSRGGEKLFF.

This clone was detected only a few times. The chain has TRBV11-2 and TRBJ2-7, with 7 nucleotides matching TRBD1. Germline CDR1 is SGHAT and CDR2 is FQNNGV. V trimming: 5 bases; J trimming: 6 bases; junction bases outside the gene matches: 10. This CDR3 spans 14 amino acids. The CDR3 loop is CASSHLTHRGEQYF. In nucleotides, the CDR3 is TGTGCCAGCAGCCACTTGACCCACAGGGGCGAGCAGTACTTC.